The 24 T cell receptor beta chains below were found in one sample sequenced in a study of STAT5B mutations in CD4+ large granular lymphocyte leukemia. TCRdb's copy holds only in-frame clones and misses some; the assay was immunoSEQ multiplex PCR. The sample has about 32,000 clones; roughly 70% are singletons. The sequenced sample was CD4+ T cells from blood buffy coats. The source of these receptors is a human donor in good health.

This rearrangement joins TRBV4-2 to TRBJ1-1, with D unresolved. This CDR3 spans 13 amino acids. Trimming took 0 bases from V and 7 from J, leaving 9 bases between them. CDR1 LGHNA and CDR2 YNFKEQ come from the germline V gene. CDR3 nucleotides: TGTGCCAGCAGCCAAGAATCAGCGGTTGAAGCTTTCTTT. Translating it yields CASSQESAVEAFF.

This clone was detected only a few times. The chain combines TRBV5-1 with TRBJ1-1, with D perhaps matching TRBD1 (6 bases). CDR3 length equals 14 residues. Germline CDR1 is SGHRS and CDR2 is YFSETQ. The ends were cut back, 4 bases at V and 3 bases at J, with 13 bases in the middle. CDR3 loop: CASSLQGGDTEAFF. CDR3 nucleotide sequence: TGCGCCAGCAGCCTACAGGGCGGGGACACTGAAGCTTTCTTT.

The rearrangement joins TRBV4-3 to TRBJ1-1; D ambiguous. Trimming stripped 0 bases from V and 6 bases from J, with 17 bases between. The CDR3 totals 16 residues. Germline CDR1 reads LGHNA; CDR2 reads YSLEER. The CDR3 bases are TGCGCCAGCAGCCAAGATTTCGATCCGCAAATCCCTGAAGCTTTCTTT. Its protein is CASSQDFDPQIPEAFF.

V and J are TRBV2 and TRBJ2-1, with 9 nucleotides matching TRBD2. Germline CDR1 and CDR2: SNHLY and FYNNEI. With V trimmed by 7 bases and J by 4 bases, 8 bases remained unmatched. This CDR3 contains 15 residues. The CDR3 loop reads CASKTLLAGYNEQFF. DNA for the CDR3: TGTGCCAGCAAGACCCTTCTAGCGGGGTACAATGAGCAGTTCTTC.

This clone was detected only a few times. The rearrangement joins TRBV6-6 to TRBJ1-5; D remains unclear. The V gene's germline CDR1 is MNHNY and CDR2 SVGAGI (reference sequence). V gave up 2 bases and J gave up 5 bases, with 7 bases separating them. CDR3 size: 13 residues. CDR3 sequence: CASSYPPDQPQHF. CDR3 nucleotide sequence: TGTGCCAGCAGTTACCCCCCCGATCAGCCCCAGCATTTT.

V gene TRBV5-4 combines with J gene TRBJ2-3; D remains ambiguous. CDR1 SGHNT and CDR2 YYREEE come from the germline V gene (reference sequence). Deletions cut 0 bases from V and 2 bases from J, with 13 bases between. This CDR3 has 16 residues. The DNA for the CDR3 is TGTGCCAGCAGCTTGGAGCCATTCCCTAACACAGATACGCAGTATTTT. Translated, it gives CASSLEPFPNTDTQYF.

This clone was detected once. The chain joins TRBV6-5 to TRBJ2-7; 7 bases map to TRBD1. Germline values: CDR1 MNHEY, CDR2 SVGAGI. The CDR3 totals 15 residues. The V segment lost 8 bases and the J segment 0 bases; nucleotides outside the gene matches: 10. The CDR3 loop reads CASHTDRAISYEQYF. CDR3 sequence (DNA): TGTGCCAGCCATACCGACAGGGCGATCTCCTACGAGCAGTACTTC.

The chain carries TRBV4-1 and TRBJ2-1; 10 bases line up with TRBD2. The germline CDR1 and CDR2 sequences are MGHRA and YSYEKL. This CDR3 has 18 amino acids. The ends lost 2 bases at V and 6 bases at J; junction bases unmatched: 13. In DNA form, the CDR3 reads TGCGCCAGCAGCCAACGACACATAGCGGGGGGCTACTCCAATGAGCAGTTCTTC. Translated: CASSQRHIAGGYSNEQFF.

The chain carries TRBV7-6 and TRBJ2-5, with 13 bases lining up with TRBD2. The CDR3 contains 22 residues. Unmatched junction bases numbered 19, after V lost 1 base and J lost 2 bases. The germline V gene has CDR1 SGHVS and CDR2 FNYEAQ. As DNA, the CDR3 is TGTGCCAGCAGCTTAGGCCTGGGACTAGCGGGGCTCAGGACGGTTAGACAAGAGACCCAGTACTTC. This codes for CASSLGLGLAGLRTVRQETQYF.

The chain employs TRBV9 and TRBJ2-3; 7 bases map to TRBD1. The CDR3 spans 13 residues. Unmatched junction bases numbered 4, after V lost 3 bases and J lost 6 bases. The germline V gene has CDR1 SGDLS and CDR2 YYNGEE. CDR3 nucleotide sequence: TGTGCCAGCAGCGGAACAGGGGTGGATACGCAGTATTTT. Its translation: CASSGTGVDTQYF.

The V call is TRBV19, the J call TRBJ2-7; D remains unclear. This CDR3 comprises 14 residues. Germline CDR1 is LNHDA and CDR2 is SQIVND (reference sequence). V gave up 4 bases and J gave up 6 bases, with 16 bases separating them. CDR3 in DNA: TGTGCCAGTAGTAGAGTCCACAGCAGGTCCGAGCAGTACTTC. Translation: CASSRVHSRSEQYF.

The chain has TRBV5-8 and TRBJ2-7; tentatively, D is TRBD1 (5 bases). The V gene lost 4 bases and the J gene lost 7 bases, with 18 bases spanning the gap. This CDR3 contains 14 residues. In germline, CDR1 is SGHTS, CDR2 YDEGEE. CDR3 residues: CASSPWAGNLEQYF. The CDR3 DNA follows: TGTGCCAGCAGCCCTTGGGCAGGGAACCTGGAGCAGTACTTC.

The chain's CDR3 is CASSQSGTGQETQYF. The CDR3 DNA reads as TGTGCCAGCAGCCAATCCGGGACAGGGCAAGAGACCCAGTACTTC. The chain joins TRBV7-2 to TRBJ2-5; 9 bases align to TRBD1. Trimming cost V 5 bases and J 2 bases; bases outside gene matches: 6. The CDR3 covers 15 residues. Germline CDR1 SGHTA, CDR2 FQGNSA.

J is TRBJ1-6 and V is TRBV11-2, with unresolved D. Germline assignment: CDR1 SGHAT and CDR2 FQNNGV. V shed 1 base and J shed 7 bases, with 11 bases lying between them. The CDR3 runs 15 residues. For the CDR3, the DNA is TGTGCCAGCAGCTTAGTCCGGGCAGAAAATTCACCCCTCCACTTT. Amino acid sequence: CASSLVRAENSPLHF.

This chain links TRBV5-5 with TRBJ2-6; tentative D call: TRBD2 (5 bases). This CDR3 is 17 amino acids long. Trimming shortened V by 3 bases and J by 2 bases, and 15 bases separated the two germline ends. Per the germline V gene, CDR1 is SGHKS and CDR2 is YYEKEE (reference sequence). The CDR3 DNA reads as TGTGCCAGCAGCTGGAGCTCGGGAAAGGCTGGGGCCAACGTCCTGACTTTC. Amino acids: CASSWSSGKAGANVLTF.

The chain carries TRBV2 and TRBJ1-1, with no clear D. Germline assignment: CDR1 SNHLY and CDR2 FYNNEI. The CDR3 length is 13 residues. The V gene lost 7 bases and the J gene lost 11 bases, with 20 bases spanning the gap. The CDR3 protein is CASKSNSKDSAFF. The CDR3 nucleotides read TGTGCCAGCAAGTCCAATTCCAAAGATAGCGCTTTCTTT.

This clone was picked up one time. The chain recombines TRBV11-2 with TRBJ2-7, with TRBD2 matching 12 bases. The CDR3 spans 15 residues. Looked up from germline, CDR1 is SGHAT and CDR2 is FQNNGV. Unmatched junction bases numbered 7, after V lost 5 bases and J lost 5 bases. The CDR3 here is CASSTTSGGLNEQYF. The CDR3 nucleotides read TGTGCCAGCAGCACAACTAGCGGGGGGTTGAACGAGCAGTACTTC.

This clone has just a few counts. This chain connects TRBV7-2 to TRBJ1-2; no clear D. The CDR3 spans 16 residues. Germline loops: CDR1 SGHTA, CDR2 FQGNSA. Trimming stripped 0 bases from V and 5 bases from J, with 16 bases between. CDR3: CASSLAPARAGYGYTF. The CDR3 nucleotides are TGTGCCAGCAGCTTAGCCCCAGCGCGGGCGGGGTATGGCTACACCTTC.

This clone was seen more than once but under ten times. The chain uses TRBV11-2 and TRBJ1-5, with TRBD1 matching 7 bases. This CDR3 is 17 amino acids long. V shed 5 bases, J shed 1 base, and the junction held 11 bases outside the gene matches. Germline values: CDR1 SGHAT, CDR2 FQNNGV. The CDR3 region is CASSPKADRASNQPQHF. The CDR3 DNA follows: TGTGCCAGCAGCCCAAAGGCCGACAGGGCAAGCAATCAGCCCCAGCATTTT.

J is TRBJ2-3 and V is TRBV5-1; 11 bases match TRBD2. With V trimmed by 6 bases and J by 8 bases, 14 bases remained unmatched. Germline V CDR1 and CDR2: SGHRS, YFSETQ. CDR3 length: 16 residues. Here the CDR3 reads CASNPGLAAIGSTQYF. Here the CDR3 DNA reads TGCGCCAGCAACCCGGGACTAGCGGCGATCGGCAGTACGCAGTATTTT.

The rearrangement uses TRBV30 and TRBJ1-5, with D hard to call. CDR1 is GTSNPN and CDR2 is SVGIG in the germline V gene (reference sequence). The CDR3 spans 14 residues. Trimming stripped 2 bases from V and 0 bases from J, with 8 bases between. CDR3 sequence (DNA): TGTGCCTGGAGTAACACAAATAGCAATCAGCCCCAGCATTTT. Translation gives CAWSNTNSNQPQHF.

This chain joins TRBV25-1 and TRBJ2-5; tentative D call: TRBD2 (5 bases). V lost 3 bases, J lost 8 bases, and 13 bases lay in between. Germline values: CDR1 MGHDK, CDR2 SYGVNS. This CDR3 has 13 residues. The DNA of the CDR3 is TGTGCCAGCAGTGAGGCGTTCCGGGAAACCCAGTACTTC. This translates into CASSEAFRETQYF.

The chain uses TRBV5-1 and TRBJ2-1; the match to TRBD1 covers 11 bases. V was pared by 0 bases and J by 2 bases, with 1 base of the junction left unmatched. This CDR3 spans 16 amino acids. Germline V gives CDR1 SGHRS, CDR2 YFSETQ. The CDR3 DNA sequence: TGCGCCAGCAGCTTGGGGGGACAGGGGGCCTACAATGAGCAGTTCTTC. This translates into CASSLGGQGAYNEQFF.

The chain links TRBV6-5 to TRBJ1-2; 8 positions match TRBD1. The CDR3 extends over 13 amino acids. CDR1 and CDR2 (germline): MNHEY, SVGAGI. The J segment lost 2 bases and the V segment lost 5 bases, leaving 1 base of the junction unmatched. CDR3 bases: TGTGCCAGCAGTAGGACAGGGAACTATGGCTACACCTTC. Protein: CASSRTGNYGYTF.